This T cell receptor beta chain was sequenced during a study of blood T cell repertoires in COVID-19. Per germline, CDR1 SGHTS and CDR2 YDEGEE. J was trimmed by 11 bases and V by 7 bases; bases with no gene match: 10. The CDR3 has 13 amino acids. Clones were read by immunoSEQ multiplex PCR, and TCRdb kept only the in-frame ones, dropping some. Of about 160,000 clones in the sample, approximately 80% were seen once. The sequence was collected from a woman of 80 years or more with acute or convalescent COVID-19. The rearrangement joins TRBV5-8 to TRBJ1-3; 9 bases fit TRBD1. The sample comprised peripheral blood. The CDR3, as DNA: TGTGCCAGCGGAGGACAGGGGAGAGGCGCCATATATTTT. Protein product: CASGGQGRGAIYF.